Listed here are 19 T cell receptor beta chains from one sample, sequenced in a study of blood T cell repertoires in COVID-19. Data came from immunoSEQ multiplex PCR; TCRdb stores just in-frame clones and leaves some out. Here the sample spans about 290,000 clones, about 89% being singletons. Input material: PBMCs or T cells enriched from blood (not recorded which). The origin of the receptors is a woman aged 40 to 50 who had recovered from COVID-19.

A few counts support this clone. V is TRBV7-9 and J is TRBJ2-5; 9 nucleotides match TRBD1. Germline loops: CDR1 SEHNR, CDR2 FQNEAQ (reference sequence). This CDR3 comprises 14 residues. V was clipped by 5 bases and J by 5 bases; unmatched bases: 6. CDR3 protein: CASSPGTGRETQYF. In DNA, the CDR3 is TGTGCCAGCAGCCCCGGGACAGGGAGGGAGACCCAGTACTTC.

The chain is built from TRBV30 and TRBJ2-7, with TRBD1 as a possible D gene (6 bases). V gave up 5 bases and J gave up 2 bases, with 7 bases separating them. Germline loops: CDR1 GTSNPN, CDR2 SVGIG (reference sequence). CDR3 length: 11 amino acids. CDR3 sequence: CAWQGTYEQYF. CDR3 nucleotide sequence: TGTGCCTGGCAGGGGACCTACGAGCAGTACTTC.

The chain has TRBV19 and TRBJ1-4; 11 bases line up with TRBD1. The trim removed 5 bases at V and 13 bases at J, leaving 3 bases unmatched. The CDR3 has 12 residues. In germline, CDR1 is LNHDA, CDR2 SQIVND (reference sequence). Written as DNA, the CDR3 is TGTGCCAGTAGTGCCGGGACAGGGGGACTGTTTTTT. It translates to CASSAGTGGLFF.

The rearrangement joins TRBV10-3 to TRBJ2-1; 9 nucleotides line up with TRBD2. J lost 5 bases, V lost 4 bases, and 3 bases had no gene match. There are 14 residues in the CDR3. Germline values: CDR1 ENHRY, CDR2 SYGVKD. For the CDR3, the DNA is TGTGCCATCAGTGGGTCTAGCGGGAACAATGAGCAGTTCTTC. Protein sequence: CAISGSSGNNEQFF.

The chain carries TRBV3-1 (or the pseudogene TRBV3-2) and TRBJ1-2, with 8 bases fitting TRBD1. CDR3 size: 14 residues. Germline trimming cut 4 bases from V and 3 bases from J; bases unmatched to any gene: 4. Germline CDR1 is LGHDT and CDR2 is YNNKEL (reference sequence). As DNA, the CDR3 is TGTGCCAGCAGCCTGACACAGGGGGACTATGGCTACACCTTC. Amino acids: CASSLTQGDYGYTF.

The V gene is TRBV7-2, the J gene TRBJ1-2; 7 bases align to TRBD1. V dropped 1 base and J dropped 8; count of bases not matched to a gene: 4. CDR3 length equals 13 residues. From germline, CDR1 is SGHTA and CDR2 FQGNSA. In DNA form, the CDR3 reads TGTGCCAGCAGCTTAGTAGGGGGCGAGGGCTACACCTTC. Translation: CASSLVGGEGYTF.

The J gene is TRBJ1-1, the V gene TRBV13; D is unclear. This CDR3 contains 13 residues. The ends were cut back, 8 bases at V and 0 bases at J, with 10 bases in the middle. Germline V gene sequence: CDR1 PRHDT, CDR2 FYEKMQ (reference sequence). The CDR3 is CASLRALNTEAFF. CDR3 DNA sequence: TGTGCCAGCCTTAGAGCGTTGAACACTGAAGCTTTCTTT.

The chain has TRBV5-4 and TRBJ1-6; a weak D match, TRBD1 (6 bases). Trimming cost V 2 bases and J 8 bases, with 11 bases left between them. This CDR3 spans 14 amino acids. The germline V gene encodes CDR1 SGHNT and CDR2 YYREEE (reference sequence). CDR3 DNA sequence: TGTGCCAGCAGCTTATCCAGGGGCGATTCACCCCTCCACTTT. Residues: CASSLSRGDSPLHF.

This clone was seen more than once but under ten times. The chain carries TRBV3-1 (or the pseudogene TRBV3-2) and TRBJ1-6, with 7 bases fitting TRBD1. From germline, CDR1 is LGHDT and CDR2 YNNKEL (reference sequence). This CDR3 contains 15 residues. The V gene end was trimmed by 0 bases and the J gene end by 9 bases; junction bases not matched to a gene: 5. In nucleotides, the CDR3 is TGTGCCAGCAGCCAAGATTTTGCAGGGGGTTCACCCCTCCACTTT. It is translated as CASSQDFAGGSPLHF.

Here the CDR3 reads CASSKRGGVTLNYGYTF. DNA of the CDR3: TGCGCCAGCTCTAAGAGAGGGGGGGTCACCTTGAACTATGGCTACACCTTC. The rearrangement links TRBV10-2 to TRBJ1-2, with a tentative D call TRBD1 (6 bases). Trimming pared 8 bases from V and 2 bases from J, leaving 24 bases between. Germline CDR1 reads WSHSY; CDR2 reads SAAADI. This CDR3 contains 17 residues.

This chain connects TRBV7-9 to TRBJ1-4, with a weak D call TRBD1 (6 bases). Germline CDR1 reads SEHNR; CDR2 reads FQNEAQ (reference sequence). V lost 5 bases, J lost 2 bases, and 15 bases lay in between. This CDR3 is built from 16 residues. CDR3 protein: CASSPGDGPTNEKLFF. CDR3 nucleotide sequence: TGTGCCAGCAGCCCAGGGGACGGACCCACTAATGAAAAACTGTTTTTT.

The rearrangement uses TRBV2 and TRBJ1-1; a weak D match, TRBD1 (5 bases). CDR1 is SNHLY, CDR2 FYNNEI, per germline. V was trimmed by 2 bases and J by 8 bases, leaving 12 bases between them. This CDR3 has 13 residues. The CDR3 protein is CASSESRVGEAFF. The CDR3 DNA reads TGTGCCAGCAGTGAAAGCAGGGTGGGAGAAGCTTTCTTT.

The V call is TRBV3-1 (or the pseudogene TRBV3-2), the J call TRBJ1-3; 7 bases agree with TRBD1. CDR1 and CDR2 (germline): LGHDT, YNNKEL (reference sequence). The trim removed 2 bases at V and 2 bases at J, leaving 9 bases unmatched. CDR3 size: 17 residues. The CDR3 nucleotides are TGTGCCAGCAGCCAAAACGTCCGGGACAGCACTGGAAACACCATATATTTT. Its protein is CASSQNVRDSTGNTIYF.

This clone came up once. The chain has TRBV27 and TRBJ2-5; the D gene is possibly TRBD1 (6 bases). CDR1 and CDR2 from the germline V gene are MNHEY and SMNVEV (reference sequence). Between the trimmed V and J ends, which lost 4 bases and 4 bases, there was a span of 16 bases. The CDR3 is 15 amino acids. The chain's CDR3 is CASSSILQGRETQYF. The CDR3 region has the DNA TGTGCCAGCAGTTCTATTCTACAGGGACGAGAGACCCAGTACTTC.

This chain uses TRBV19 with TRBJ1-3, with D unclear. Trimming stripped 1 base from V and 4 bases from J, with 17 bases between. Germline CDR1 reads LNHDA; CDR2 reads SQIVND (reference sequence). The CDR3 length is 17 residues. The CDR3 loop reads CASSIAPTTPVGNTIYF. For the CDR3, the DNA is TGTGCCAGTAGTATAGCTCCGACGACTCCGGTGGGAAACACCATATATTTT.

This clone appeared a few times. The CDR3 region is CASSEARAQPQHF. The CDR3 DNA follows: TGTGCCAGCAGTGAAGCCAGGGCTCAGCCCCAGCATTTT. The gene calls are TRBV2 and TRBJ1-5; the D gene is possibly TRBD1 (5 bases). V was clipped by 0 bases and J by 6 bases, with 6 bases between them. The CDR3 runs to 13 residues. Germline CDR1 and CDR2: SNHLY and FYNNEI.

The chain carries TRBV6-5 and TRBJ1-3; D is uncertain. Germline CDR1 MNHEY, CDR2 SVGAGI. This CDR3 spans 13 amino acids. With 6 bases removed from V and 3 bases from J, the gap between germline ends came to 9 bases. The CDR3 here is CASRAEVGNTIYF. In DNA, the CDR3 is TGTGCCAGCAGGGCAGAAGTTGGAAACACCATATATTTT.

This chain joins TRBV19 and TRBJ2-5; 8 bases are shared with TRBD2. J lost 5 bases, V lost 5 bases, and 10 bases had no gene match. The CDR3 loop spans 15 amino acids. The germline V gene encodes CDR1 LNHDA and CDR2 SQIVND (reference sequence). CDR3 in DNA: TGTGCCAGTAGTTATGGGGCGGGAGGCAGGGAGACCCAGTACTTC. The encoded protein is CASSYGAGGRETQYF.

V gene TRBV30 combines with J gene TRBJ1-2; D is uncertain. The CDR3 runs to 16 residues. The germline V gene has CDR1 GTSNPN and CDR2 SVGIG (reference sequence). Trimming shortened V by 4 bases and J by 4 bases, and 22 bases separated the two germline ends. In DNA, the CDR3 is TGTGCCTGGAAATGGAGCCGAAGGAACCGGATCTATGGCTACACCTTC. Protein sequence: CAWKWSRRNRIYGYTF.